The clone carrying this T cell receptor (beta chain) was observed a single time. Its cognate antigen is unknown. This specimen comes from a study of shared clonotypes between healthy human individuals. Study overall: With ages of 18 to 49, the donors were two women and three men. Each donor's CD4 naive and CD4 memory cells filled three plates apiece, CD8 naive two, and CD8 memory one. General study findings and limits: Sampling covered blood only; tissue repertoires likely differ.

Clones were read by immunoSEQ multiplex PCR, and TCRdb kept only the in-frame ones, dropping some. The profile shows 1,400,000 or so clones, about 98.5% of them singletons. V lost 0 bases, J lost 6 bases, and 6 bases lay in between. Germline lookup yields CDR1 SGHRS and CDR2 YFSETQ. CDR3 size: 12 residues. This sequence originates from a man under 40 in good health. The J gene is TRBJ1-2, the V gene TRBV5-1; D unclear. Source material: naive CD4+ T cells sorted from blood. Regarding subset: CD45RA+ positively selected. This chain's CDR3 is CASSLGLNGYTF. The CDR3 DNA reads TGCGCCAGCAGCTTGGGTCTAAATGGCTACACCTTC.